A single sample is the source of the 5 T cell receptor beta chains below, sequenced in a study of blood T cell repertoires in COVID-19. The data were produced by immunoSEQ multiplex PCR, yet TCRdb's version contains in-frame clones alone and is incomplete. The data hold over 200,000 clones, with around 90% observed a single time. Sequencing was performed on PBMCs or T cells enriched from blood (not recorded which). The receptors stem from a young man who had been exposed to COVID-19.

This chain joins TRBV18 and TRBJ1-1; D is uncertain. This CDR3 comprises 15 residues. V was pared by 3 bases and J by 7 bases, with 18 bases between. Germline values: CDR1 KGHSH, CDR2 LQKENI. The CDR3 loop is CASSPSLAEEVEAFF. DNA of the CDR3: TGTGCCAGCTCACCTTCCCTAGCGGAGGAAGTTGAAGCTTTCTTT. Looking up the rest from reference TRBV18 and TRBJ1-1 gives the full variable domain: NAGVMQNPRHLVRRRGQEARLRCSPMKGHSHVYWYRQLPEEGLKFMVYLQKENIIDESGMPKERFSAEFPKEGPSILRIQQVVRGDSAAYFCASSPSLAEEVEAFFGQGTRLTVV.

The rearrangement links TRBV20-1 to TRBJ1-5; possibly TRBD1 for D (5 bases). This CDR3 contains 14 residues. V gave up 3 bases and J gave up 4 bases, with 13 bases separating them. CDR1 is DFQATT and CDR2 is SNEGSKA in the germline V gene (reference sequence). As DNA, the CDR3 is TGCAGTGCTAGTAACCGGGGGGGGAATCAGCCCCAGCATTTT. It specifies CSASNRGGNQPQHF.

The V gene is TRBV23-1, the J gene TRBJ1-3; D uncertain. TRBV23-1 is classed as an ORF, of uncertain function. V dropped 1 base and J dropped 0 bases, with 13 bases sitting between them. The CDR3 runs to 17 residues. The CDR3 region has the DNA TGCGCCAGCAGTCAATTTGTCAGGCTTCCCTCTGGAAACACCATATATTTT. Encoded protein: CASSQFVRLPSGNTIYF.

This sequence joins TRBV11-2 and TRBJ2-7; D is perhaps TRBD2 (5 bases). V was clipped by 5 bases and J by 2 bases, with 16 bases between them. This CDR3 comprises 15 residues. Per germline, CDR1 SGHAT and CDR2 FQNNGV. Here the CDR3 DNA reads TGTGCCAGCAGCCAACAGTATGCGGGCCCCTACGAGCAGTACTTC. Residues: CASSQQYAGPYEQYF.

The chain recombines TRBV27 with TRBJ2-2, with 11 bases that match TRBD1. The CDR3 is 15 residues long. Germline V CDR1 and CDR2: MNHEY, SMNVEV (reference sequence). Trimming at V came to 6 bases and at J to 7 bases, leaving 7 bases not matched to a gene. CDR3 in DNA: TGTGCCAGCAGCAGGACAGGGGGCATAAGCGGGGAGCTGTTTTTT. Translation: CASSRTGGISGELFF.